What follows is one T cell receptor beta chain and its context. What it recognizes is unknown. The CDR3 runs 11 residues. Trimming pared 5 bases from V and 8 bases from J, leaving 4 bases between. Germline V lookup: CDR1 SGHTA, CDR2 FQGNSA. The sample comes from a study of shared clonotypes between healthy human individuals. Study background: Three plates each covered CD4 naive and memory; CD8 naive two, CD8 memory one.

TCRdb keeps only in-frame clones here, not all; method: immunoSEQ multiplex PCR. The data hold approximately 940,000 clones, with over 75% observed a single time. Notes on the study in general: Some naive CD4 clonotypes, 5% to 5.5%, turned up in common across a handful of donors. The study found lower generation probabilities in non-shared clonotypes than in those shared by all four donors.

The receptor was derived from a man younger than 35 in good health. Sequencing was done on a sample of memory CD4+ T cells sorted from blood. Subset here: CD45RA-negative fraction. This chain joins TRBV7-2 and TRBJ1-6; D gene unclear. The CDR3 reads CASSRDSPLHF. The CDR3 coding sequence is TGTGCCAGCAGCCGAGATTCACCCCTCCACTTT.